This is a list of T cell receptor beta chains from one sample in a study of CD8 T cells in ankylosing spondylitis. TCRdb analysed the 5' RACE reads with MiXCR anew, one entry per CDR3 protein. The sample carries 150,000 or so distinct CDR3 sequences, around a third recorded once. Sequenced input: synovial fluid, either unsorted or a sorted T cell fraction (not recorded which). The receptors come from a male donor with ankylosing spondylitis. The CDR3 runs from the conserved cysteine through the conserved F or W. A D gene is named only where the DNA matches it firmly. Where a row states a size, it is once, few, many or the class of an expanded clone; other rows omit it.

>TRBJ2-1|.|TRBV12-3/TRBV12-4|.
CASSLGPIFNEQFF
TGTGCCAGCAGTTTAGGCCCTATCTTTAATGAGCAGTTCTTC
>TRBJ1-4|few|TRBV20-1|.
CSASGGSNEKLFF
TGCAGTGCTAGTGGGGGGTCCAATGAAAAACTGTTTTTT
>TRBJ1-5|.|TRBV5-1|.
CASSLGDIDQPQHF
TGCGCCAGCAGCTTGGGAGATATAGATCAGCCCCAGCATTTT
>TRBJ2-1|.|TRBV2|TRBD2
CASSRGTSGINEQFF
TGTGCCAGCAGTCGGGGGACTAGCGGAATTAATGAGCAGTTCTTC
>TRBJ2-1|.|TRBV20-1|.
CSAGQMTGFNEQFF
TGCAGTGCTGGACAGATGACAGGTTTCAATGAGCAGTTCTTC
>TRBJ2-1|.|TRBV20-1|TRBD2
CSAARASGNNEQFF
TGCAGTGCCGCCCGGGCTAGCGGAAACAATGAGCAGTTCTTC
>TRBJ2-7|many|TRBV10-2|TRBD2
CASSEIKLAGPEGEQYF
TGCGCCAGCAGTGAGATAAAACTAGCGGGACCGGAGGGCGAGCAGTACTTC
>TRBJ1-5|.|TRBV28|TRBD1
CASSQGGLGQPQHF
TGTGCCAGCAGTCAAGGGGGCTTAGGCCAGCCCCAGCATTTT
>TRBJ2-3|few|TRBV4-1|TRBD2
CASSQDLDLAGGHRADTQYF
TGCGCCAGCAGCCAAGACTTGGATCTAGCGGGGGGGCATCGGGCAGATACGCAGTATTTT
>TRBJ1-2|many|TRBV7-8|.
CASSLGLVHTYGYTF
TGTGCCAGCAGCTTAGGTTTAGTTCATACCTATGGCTACACCTTC
>TRBJ2-3|few|TRBV7-3|TRBD2
CASSLKAGADTQYF
TGTGCCAGCAGCTTAAAGGCGGGAGCAGATACGCAGTATTTT
>TRBJ1-2|few|TRBV5-1|TRBD1
CASSSGQGDYYGYTF
TGCGCCAGCAGCTCGGGACAGGGGGACTACTATGGCTACACCTTC
>TRBJ1-5|few|TRBV6-5|.
CASSYSDRGNQPQHF
TGTGCCAGCAGTTACTCGGACAGAGGAAATCAGCCCCAGCATTTT
>TRBJ2-7|few|TRBV25-1|.
CASTSLSNEQYF
TGTGCCAGCACCTCTCTCTCCAACGAGCAGTACTTC
>TRBJ1-3|.|TRBV12-3/TRBV12-4|TRBD1
CASSIRTGIHQNSGNTIYF
TGTGCCAGCAGTATACGGACAGGGATACACCAAAACTCTGGAAACACCATATATTTT
>TRBJ2-2|.|TRBV20-1|TRBD2
CSASPSGSGRGELFF
TGCAGTGCGAGCCCTAGCGGGAGTGGGAGAGGGGAGCTGTTTTTT
>TRBJ2-1|few|TRBV7-6|TRBD2
CASSPLSAGGLEQFF
TGTGCCAGCAGCCCCCTTTCAGCGGGAGGCCTGGAGCAGTTCTTC
>TRBJ2-1|.|TRBV6-1|TRBD2
CASSEAGSGTYNEQFF
TGTGCCAGCAGTGAAGCCGGAAGCGGGACCTACAATGAGCAGTTCTTC
>TRBJ1-6|.|TRBV4-2|TRBD1
CASSQGDRPLHF
TGTGCCAGCAGCCAAGGGGACAGACCCCTCCACTTT
>TRBJ1-6|.|TRBV5-1|.
CASSFGPSGESPLHF
TGCGCCAGCAGCTTTGGGCCCTCGGGGGAATCACCCCTCCACTTT
>TRBJ2-5|few|TRBV29-1|.
CSVRVSSQETQYF
TGCAGCGTTAGGGTGTCTAGTCAAGAGACCCAGTACTTC
>TRBJ1-6|.|TRBV7-9|.
CASSLAMDNSPLHF
TGTGCCAGCAGCTTAGCGATGGATAATTCACCCCTCCACTTT
>TRBJ2-5|.|TRBV20-1|.
CSARVVQMGETQYF
TGCAGTGCTAGAGTCGTCCAGATGGGAGAGACCCAGTACTTC
>TRBJ2-7|.|TRBV4-3|TRBD2
CASSQDLRTSVTYEQYF
TGCGCCAGCAGCCAAGATCTAAGGACTAGCGTAACCTACGAGCAGTACTTC
>TRBJ1-2|.|TRBV15|.
CATSRELTDGYTF
TGTGCCACCAGCAGAGAATTGACGGATGGCTACACCTTC
>TRBJ2-1|many|TRBV7-2|TRBD2
CASSSQGTSGSREQFF
TGTGCCAGCAGCTCCCAAGGGACTAGCGGGAGCAGGGAGCAGTTCTTC
>TRBJ2-3|.|TRBV5-1|TRBD2
CASSLTGGPSDTQYF
TGCGCCAGCAGCTTGACGGGAGGGCCGTCGGATACGCAGTATTTT
>TRBJ2-7|.|TRBV18|TRBD2
CASSRPTSGRNEQYF
TGTGCCAGCTCACGGCCCACTAGCGGGAGGAACGAGCAGTACTTC
>TRBJ1-1|.|TRBV12-3/TRBV12-4|.
CASSLLTGEAFF
TGTGCCAGCAGTTTGCTAACAGGTGAAGCTTTCTTT